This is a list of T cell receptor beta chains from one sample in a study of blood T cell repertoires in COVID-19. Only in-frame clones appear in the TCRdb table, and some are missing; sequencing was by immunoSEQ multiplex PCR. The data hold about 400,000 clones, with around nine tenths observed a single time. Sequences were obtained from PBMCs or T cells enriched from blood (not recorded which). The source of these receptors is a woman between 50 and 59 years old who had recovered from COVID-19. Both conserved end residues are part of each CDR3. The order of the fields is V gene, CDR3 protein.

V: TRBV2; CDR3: CASSDQGNQPQHF
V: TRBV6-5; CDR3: CASSLNQPQHF
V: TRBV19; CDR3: CASSKTASSGANVLTF
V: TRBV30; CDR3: CACSPARGYTF
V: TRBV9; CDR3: CASSVIPQNTEAFF
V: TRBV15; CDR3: CATSAGEGGTDTQYF
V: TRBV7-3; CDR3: CASSPTGQGSGYTF
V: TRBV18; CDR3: CASSRYPPLGGFYEQYF
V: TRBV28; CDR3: CASSLPQWGAGGYTF
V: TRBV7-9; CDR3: CASSFEGGAEAFF
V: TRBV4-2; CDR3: CASSRAPQDEQYF
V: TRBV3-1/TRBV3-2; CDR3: CASSQGSLGGSSYNSPLHF
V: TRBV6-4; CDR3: CASTDGQGGQTF
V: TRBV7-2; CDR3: CASRGRSSYEQYF
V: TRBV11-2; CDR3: CASSFTDSRTDTQYF
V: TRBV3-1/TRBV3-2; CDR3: CASSQTSGPQETQYF
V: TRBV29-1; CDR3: CSVERLAEVLYNEQFF
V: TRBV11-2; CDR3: CASSSSVDKPYEQYF
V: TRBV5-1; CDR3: CASSLDGHGYTF
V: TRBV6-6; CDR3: CASRGTGNTGELFF
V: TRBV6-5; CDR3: CASSSRTGFNTEAFF
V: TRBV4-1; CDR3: CASSTRDTTNEKLFF
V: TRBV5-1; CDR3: CASSLSSTDTQYF
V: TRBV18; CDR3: CASSPGPGMNTEAFF
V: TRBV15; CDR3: CATSRALPGTGVYEQYF
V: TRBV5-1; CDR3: CASSLDVGRGTEAFF
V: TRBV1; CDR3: CTSSRATEGAPRSPLHF
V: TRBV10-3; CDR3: CAISDSGGAYNEQFF
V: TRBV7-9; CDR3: CASGRGAYNEQFF
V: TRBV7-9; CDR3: CASSEGDEQFF
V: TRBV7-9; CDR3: CASSSSDRPAVDPQHF
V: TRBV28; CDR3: CASSSPYGGDYEQYF
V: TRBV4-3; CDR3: CASSPGHLISTDTQYF
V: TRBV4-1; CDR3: CASSQDAFNQPQHF
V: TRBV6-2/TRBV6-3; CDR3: CASSYGGSGVLTDTQYF
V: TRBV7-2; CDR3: CASSPPREGSRTEAFF
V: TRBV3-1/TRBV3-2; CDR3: CASSLNRGRHSPLHF
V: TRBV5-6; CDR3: CASSLNRQGWSTDTQYF
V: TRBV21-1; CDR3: CASSNRGVQSPLHF
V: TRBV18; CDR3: CASSREAGQGFF
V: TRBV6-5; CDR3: CASSYRGGGTPHGYTF
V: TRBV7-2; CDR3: CASSYERGLLGETQYF